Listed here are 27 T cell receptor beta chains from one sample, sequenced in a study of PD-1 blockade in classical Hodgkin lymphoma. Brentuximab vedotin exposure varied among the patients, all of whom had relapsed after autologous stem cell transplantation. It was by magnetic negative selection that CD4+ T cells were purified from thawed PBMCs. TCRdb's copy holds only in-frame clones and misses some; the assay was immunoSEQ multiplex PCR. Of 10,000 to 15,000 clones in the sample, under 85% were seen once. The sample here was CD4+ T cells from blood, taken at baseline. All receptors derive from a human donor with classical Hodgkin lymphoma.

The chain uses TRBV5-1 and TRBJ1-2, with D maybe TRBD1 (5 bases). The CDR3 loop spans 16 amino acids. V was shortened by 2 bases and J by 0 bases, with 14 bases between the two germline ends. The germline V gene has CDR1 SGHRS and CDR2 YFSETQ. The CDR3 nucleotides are TGCGCCAGCAGCTTCCCCGCAGGGACCTCTAACTATGGCTACACCTTC. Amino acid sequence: CASSFPAGTSNYGYTF.

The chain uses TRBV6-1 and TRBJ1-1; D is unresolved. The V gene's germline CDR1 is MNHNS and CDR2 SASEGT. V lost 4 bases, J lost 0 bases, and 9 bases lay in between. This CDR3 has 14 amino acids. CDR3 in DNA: TGTGCCAGCAGTGTAGGTTACCTGAACACTGAAGCTTTCTTT. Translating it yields CASSVGYLNTEAFF.

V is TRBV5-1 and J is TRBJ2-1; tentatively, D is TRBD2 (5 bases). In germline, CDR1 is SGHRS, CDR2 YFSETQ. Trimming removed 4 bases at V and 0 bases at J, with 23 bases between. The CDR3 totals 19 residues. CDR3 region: CASSREARRALSSYNEQFF. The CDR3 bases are TGCGCCAGCAGCCGGGAAGCCCGACGGGCCTTGAGCTCCTACAATGAGCAGTTCTTC.

The CDR3 loop reads CAWSTSGGWETQYF. The CDR3 DNA follows: TGTGCCTGGAGTACTAGCGGGGGGTGGGAGACCCAGTACTTC. The chain links TRBV30 to TRBJ2-5; 12 bases map to TRBD2. The germline V gene encodes CDR1 GTSNPN and CDR2 SVGIG (reference sequence). This CDR3 has 14 amino acids. J lost 5 bases, V lost 2 bases, and 3 bases had no gene match.

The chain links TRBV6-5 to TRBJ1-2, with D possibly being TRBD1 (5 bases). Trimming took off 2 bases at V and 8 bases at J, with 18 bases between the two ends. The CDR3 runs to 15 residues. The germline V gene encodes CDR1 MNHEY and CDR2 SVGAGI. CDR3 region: CASSYGGVRKEGYTF. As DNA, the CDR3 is TGTGCCAGCAGTTACGGGGGGGTAAGAAAAGAAGGCTACACCTTC.

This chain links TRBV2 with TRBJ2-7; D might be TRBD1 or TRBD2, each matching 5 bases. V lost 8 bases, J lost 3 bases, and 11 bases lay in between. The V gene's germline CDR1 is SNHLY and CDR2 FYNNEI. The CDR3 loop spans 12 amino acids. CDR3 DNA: TGTGCCAGCTGGGACCGCAACTACGAGCAGTACTTC. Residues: CASWDRNYEQYF.

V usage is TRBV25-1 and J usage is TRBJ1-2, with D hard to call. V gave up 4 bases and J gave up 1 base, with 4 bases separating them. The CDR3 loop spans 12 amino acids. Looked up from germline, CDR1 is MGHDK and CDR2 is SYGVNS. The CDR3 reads CASSVGNYGYTF. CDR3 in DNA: TGTGCCAGCAGTGTGGGTAACTATGGCTACACCTTC.

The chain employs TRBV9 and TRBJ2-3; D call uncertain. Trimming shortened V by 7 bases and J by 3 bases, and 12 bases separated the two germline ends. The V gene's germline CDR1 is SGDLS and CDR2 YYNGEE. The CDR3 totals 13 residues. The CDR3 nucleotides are TGTGCCAGCCTGAAATTAGGGACAGATACGCAGTATTTT. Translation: CASLKLGTDTQYF.

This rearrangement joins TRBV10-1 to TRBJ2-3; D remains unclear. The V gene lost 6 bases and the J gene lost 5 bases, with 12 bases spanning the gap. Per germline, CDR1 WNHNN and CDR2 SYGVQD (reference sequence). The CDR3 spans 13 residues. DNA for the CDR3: TGCGCCAGCAGCCAAGACTTTGTAGATACGCAGTATTTT. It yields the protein CASSQDFVDTQYF.

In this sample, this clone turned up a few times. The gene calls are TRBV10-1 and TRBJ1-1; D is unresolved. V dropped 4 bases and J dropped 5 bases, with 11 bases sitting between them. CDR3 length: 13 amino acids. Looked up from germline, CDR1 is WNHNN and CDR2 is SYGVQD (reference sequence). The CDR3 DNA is TGCGCCAGCAGTGGGTTAGGTCGGACTGAAGCTTTCTTT. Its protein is CASSGLGRTEAFF.

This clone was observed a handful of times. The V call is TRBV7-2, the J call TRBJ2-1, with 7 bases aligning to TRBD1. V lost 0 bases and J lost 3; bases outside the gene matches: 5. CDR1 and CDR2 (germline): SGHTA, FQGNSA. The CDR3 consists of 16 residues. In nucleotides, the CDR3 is TGTGCCAGCAGCTTAGCGATCCCAGGGGGCTACAATGAGCAGTTCTTC. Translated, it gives CASSLAIPGGYNEQFF.

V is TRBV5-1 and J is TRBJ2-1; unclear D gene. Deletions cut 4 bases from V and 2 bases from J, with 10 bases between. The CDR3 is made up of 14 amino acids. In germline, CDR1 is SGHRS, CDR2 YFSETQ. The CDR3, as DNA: TGCGCCAGCAGCGCGATTAGAGCCTACAATGAGCAGTTCTTC. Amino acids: CASSAIRAYNEQFF.

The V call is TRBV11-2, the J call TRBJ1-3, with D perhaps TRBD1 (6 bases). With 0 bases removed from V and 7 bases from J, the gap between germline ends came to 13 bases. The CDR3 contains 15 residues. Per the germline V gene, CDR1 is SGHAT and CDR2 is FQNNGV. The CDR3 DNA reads TGTGCCAGCAGCTTAGACAGGGGATTTGGTAACACCATATATTTT. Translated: CASSLDRGFGNTIYF.

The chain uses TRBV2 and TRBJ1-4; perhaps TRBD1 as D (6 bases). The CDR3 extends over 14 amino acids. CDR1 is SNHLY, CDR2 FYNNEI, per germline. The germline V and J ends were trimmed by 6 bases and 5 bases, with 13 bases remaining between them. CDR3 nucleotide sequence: TGTGCCAGCAGAAACAGGGCGCAGAATGAAAAACTGTTTTTT. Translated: CASRNRAQNEKLFF. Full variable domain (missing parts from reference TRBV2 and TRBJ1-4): EPEVTQTPSHQVTQMGQEVILRCVPISNHLYFYWYRQILGQKVEFLVSFYNNEISEKSEIFDDQFSVERPDGSNFTLKIRSTKLEDSAMYFCASRNRAQNEKLFFGSGTQLSVL.

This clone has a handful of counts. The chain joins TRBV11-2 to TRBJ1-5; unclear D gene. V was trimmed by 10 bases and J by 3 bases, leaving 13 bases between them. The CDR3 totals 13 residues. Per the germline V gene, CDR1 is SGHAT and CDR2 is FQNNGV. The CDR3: CATAAGYNQPQHF. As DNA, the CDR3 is TGTGCCACTGCGGCGGGGTACAATCAGCCCCAGCATTTT.

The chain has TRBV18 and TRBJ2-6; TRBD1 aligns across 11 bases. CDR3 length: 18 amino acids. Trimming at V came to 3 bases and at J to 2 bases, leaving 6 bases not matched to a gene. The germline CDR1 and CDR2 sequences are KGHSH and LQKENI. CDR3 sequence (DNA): TGTGCCAGCTCACCCTTAGGACAGGGGGCAGCTGGGGCCAACGTCCTGACTTTC. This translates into CASSPLGQGAAGANVLTF.

This CDR3 is CASSFTGGGYEQYF. In nucleotides, the CDR3 is TGTGCCAGCAGCTTTACAGGGGGTGGCTACGAGCAGTACTTC. J is TRBJ2-7 and V is TRBV7-9; 8 bases map to TRBD1. V shed 3 bases and J 3 bases; nucleotides not matched to a gene: 4. The germline CDR1 and CDR2 sequences are SEHNR and FQNEAQ (reference sequence). There are 14 residues in the CDR3.

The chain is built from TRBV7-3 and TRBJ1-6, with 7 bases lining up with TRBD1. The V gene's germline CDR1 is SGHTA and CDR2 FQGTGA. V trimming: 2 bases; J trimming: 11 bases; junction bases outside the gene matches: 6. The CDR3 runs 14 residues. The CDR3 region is CASSLDSGGTPLHF. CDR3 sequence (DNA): TGTGCCAGCAGCTTAGATTCAGGGGGGACACCCCTCCACTTT.

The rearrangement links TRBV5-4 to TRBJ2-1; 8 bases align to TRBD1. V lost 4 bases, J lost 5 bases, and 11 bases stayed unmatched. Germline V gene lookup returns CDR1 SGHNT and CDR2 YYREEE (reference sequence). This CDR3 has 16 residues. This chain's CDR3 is CASSATRQGIHNEQFF. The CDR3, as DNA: TGTGCCAGCAGCGCAACCAGACAGGGGATCCACAATGAGCAGTTCTTC. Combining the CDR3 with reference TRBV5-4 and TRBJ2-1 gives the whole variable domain ETGVTQSPTHLIKTRGQQVTLRCSSQSGHNTVSWYQQALGQGPQFIFQYYREEENGRGNFPPRFSGLQFPNYSSELNVNALELDDSALYLCASSATRQGIHNEQFFGPGTRLTVL.

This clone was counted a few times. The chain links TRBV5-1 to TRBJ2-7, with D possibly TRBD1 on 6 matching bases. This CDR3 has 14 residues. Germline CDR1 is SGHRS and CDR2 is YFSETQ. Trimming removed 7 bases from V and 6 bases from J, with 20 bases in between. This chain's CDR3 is CASHLGQSSGEQYF. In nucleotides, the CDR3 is TGCGCCAGCCACCTAGGACAGTCCTCGGGCGAGCAGTACTTC.

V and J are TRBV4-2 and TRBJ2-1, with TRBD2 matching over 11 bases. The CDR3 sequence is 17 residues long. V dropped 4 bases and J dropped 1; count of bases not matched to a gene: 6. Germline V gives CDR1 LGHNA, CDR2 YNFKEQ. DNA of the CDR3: TGTGCCAGCAGCCTAGATTCTAGCGGGGGGTCCTACAATGAGCAGTTCTTC. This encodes CASSLDSSGGSYNEQFF.

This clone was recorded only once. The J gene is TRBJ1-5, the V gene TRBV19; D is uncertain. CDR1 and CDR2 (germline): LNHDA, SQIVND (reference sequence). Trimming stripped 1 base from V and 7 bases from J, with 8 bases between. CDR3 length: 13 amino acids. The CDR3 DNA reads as TGTGCCAGTAGTATAGGCCCTTTGCAGCCCCAGCATTTT. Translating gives CASSIGPLQPQHF.

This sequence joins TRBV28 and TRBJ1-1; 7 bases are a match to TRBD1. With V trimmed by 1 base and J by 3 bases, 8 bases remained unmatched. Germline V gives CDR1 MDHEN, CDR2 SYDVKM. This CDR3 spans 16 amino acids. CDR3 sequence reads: CASSLSGAGGYTEAFF. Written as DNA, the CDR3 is TGTGCCAGCAGTTTATCAGGGGCAGGGGGTTACACTGAAGCTTTCTTT.

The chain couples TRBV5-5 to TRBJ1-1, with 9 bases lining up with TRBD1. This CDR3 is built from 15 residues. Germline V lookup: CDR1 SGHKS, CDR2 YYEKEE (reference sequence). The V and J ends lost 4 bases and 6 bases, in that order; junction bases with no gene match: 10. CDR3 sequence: CASSRGTGRNAEAFF. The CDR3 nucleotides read TGTGCCAGCAGCCGCGGGACAGGGCGGAATGCTGAAGCTTTCTTT.

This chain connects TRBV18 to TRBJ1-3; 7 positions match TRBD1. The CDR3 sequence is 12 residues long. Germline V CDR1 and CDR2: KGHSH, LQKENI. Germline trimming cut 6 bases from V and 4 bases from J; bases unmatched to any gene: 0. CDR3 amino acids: CASSTGGNTIYF. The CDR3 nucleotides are TGTGCCAGCTCGACAGGGGGAAACACCATATATTTT.

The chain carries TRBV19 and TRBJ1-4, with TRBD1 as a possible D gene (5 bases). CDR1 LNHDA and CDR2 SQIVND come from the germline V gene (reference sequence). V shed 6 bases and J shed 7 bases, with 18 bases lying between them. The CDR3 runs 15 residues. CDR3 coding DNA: TGTGCCAGTAGGGACACTGTAATTCCCGGTGAAAAACTGTTTTTT. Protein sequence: CASRDTVIPGEKLFF.

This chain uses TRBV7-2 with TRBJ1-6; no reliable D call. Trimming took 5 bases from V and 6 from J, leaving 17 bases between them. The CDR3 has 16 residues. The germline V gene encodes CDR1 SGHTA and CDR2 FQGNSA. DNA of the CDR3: TGTGCCAGCAGCCCTCCCCCAGTTTTATCTAATTCACCCCTCCACTTT. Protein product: CASSPPPVLSNSPLHF.